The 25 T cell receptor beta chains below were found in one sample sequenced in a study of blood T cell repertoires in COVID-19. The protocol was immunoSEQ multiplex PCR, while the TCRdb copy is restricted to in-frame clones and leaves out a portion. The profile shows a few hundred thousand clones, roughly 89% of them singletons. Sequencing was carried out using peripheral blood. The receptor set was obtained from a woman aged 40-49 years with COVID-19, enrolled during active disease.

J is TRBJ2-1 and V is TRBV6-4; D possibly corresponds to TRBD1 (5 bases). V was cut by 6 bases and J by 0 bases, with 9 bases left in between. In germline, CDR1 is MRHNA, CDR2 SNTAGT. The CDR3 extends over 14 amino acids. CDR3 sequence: CASRKTASYNEQFF. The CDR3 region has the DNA TGTGCCAGCAGGAAGACAGCCTCCTACAATGAGCAGTTCTTC.

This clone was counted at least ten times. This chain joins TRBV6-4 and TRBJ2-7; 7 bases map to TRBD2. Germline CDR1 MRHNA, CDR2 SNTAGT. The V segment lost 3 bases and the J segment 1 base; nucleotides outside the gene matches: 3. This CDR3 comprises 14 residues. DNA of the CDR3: TGTGCCAGCAGTGAAACTAGCGAGTCCTACGAGCAGTACTTC. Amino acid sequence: CASSETSESYEQYF.

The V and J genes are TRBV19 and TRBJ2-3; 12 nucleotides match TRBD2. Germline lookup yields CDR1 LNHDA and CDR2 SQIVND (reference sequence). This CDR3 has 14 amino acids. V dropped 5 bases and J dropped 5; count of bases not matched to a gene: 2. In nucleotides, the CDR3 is TGTGCCAGTAGTGCTAGCGGGAGGGGAGATACGCAGTATTTT. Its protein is CASSASGRGDTQYF.

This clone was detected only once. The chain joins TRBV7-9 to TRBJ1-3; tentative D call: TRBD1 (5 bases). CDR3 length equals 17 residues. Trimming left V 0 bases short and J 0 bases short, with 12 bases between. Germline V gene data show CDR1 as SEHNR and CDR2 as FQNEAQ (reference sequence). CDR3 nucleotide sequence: TGTGCCAGCAGCTTAGCGCGGCCACAGGTCTCTGGAAACACCATATATTTT. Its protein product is CASSLARPQVSGNTIYF.

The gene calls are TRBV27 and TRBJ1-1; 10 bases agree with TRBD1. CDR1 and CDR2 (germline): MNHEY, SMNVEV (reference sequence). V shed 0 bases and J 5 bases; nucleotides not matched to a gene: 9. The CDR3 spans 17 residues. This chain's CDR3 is CASSLSRGQGVGTEAFF. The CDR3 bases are TGTGCCAGCAGTTTATCCCGAGGACAGGGGGTTGGTACTGAAGCTTTCTTT.

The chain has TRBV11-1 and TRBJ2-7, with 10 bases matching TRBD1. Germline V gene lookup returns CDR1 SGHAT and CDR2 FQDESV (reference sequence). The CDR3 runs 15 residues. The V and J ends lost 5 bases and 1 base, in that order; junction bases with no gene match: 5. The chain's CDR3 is CASSPQDRGSYEQYF. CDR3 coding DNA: TGTGCCAGCAGCCCCCAGGACAGGGGGTCCTACGAGCAGTACTTC.

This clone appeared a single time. The CDR3 spells CASSPYSEAGYGYTF. In DNA form, the CDR3 reads TGTGCCAGCTCACCATACTCGGAGGCAGGCTATGGCTACACCTTC. The V and J genes are TRBV18 and TRBJ1-2, with unresolved D. Germline V lookup: CDR1 KGHSH, CDR2 LQKENI. V lost 2 bases, J lost 4 bases, and 14 bases lay in between. The CDR3 length is 15 residues.

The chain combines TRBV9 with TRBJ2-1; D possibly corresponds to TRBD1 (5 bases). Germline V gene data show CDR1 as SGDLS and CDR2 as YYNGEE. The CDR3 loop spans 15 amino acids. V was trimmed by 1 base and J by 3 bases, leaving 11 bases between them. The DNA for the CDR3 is TGTGCCAGCAGCGTACTCGAGACAGTCTACAATGAGCAGTTCTTC. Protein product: CASSVLETVYNEQFF.

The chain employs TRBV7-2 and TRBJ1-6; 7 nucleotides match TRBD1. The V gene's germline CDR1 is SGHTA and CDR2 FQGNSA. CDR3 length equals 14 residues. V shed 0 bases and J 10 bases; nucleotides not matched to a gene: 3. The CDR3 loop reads CASSLARGFSPLHF. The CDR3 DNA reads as TGTGCCAGCAGCTTAGCCAGGGGGTTCTCACCCCTCCACTTT.

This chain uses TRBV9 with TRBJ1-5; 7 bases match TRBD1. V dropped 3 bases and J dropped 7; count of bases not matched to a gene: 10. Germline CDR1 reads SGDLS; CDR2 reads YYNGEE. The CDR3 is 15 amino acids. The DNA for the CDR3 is TGTGCCAGCAGCGCATTCGGGTTACAGGGGCAGCCCCAGCATTTT. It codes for CASSAFGLQGQPQHF.

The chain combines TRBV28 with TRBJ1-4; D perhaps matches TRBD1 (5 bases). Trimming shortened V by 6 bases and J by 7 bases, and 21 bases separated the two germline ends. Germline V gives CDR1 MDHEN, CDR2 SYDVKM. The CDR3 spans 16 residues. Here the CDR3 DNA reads TGTGCCAGCAGCTATTCCCAACAGGCATCAGGTGAAAAACTGTTTTTT. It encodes CASSYSQQASGEKLFF.

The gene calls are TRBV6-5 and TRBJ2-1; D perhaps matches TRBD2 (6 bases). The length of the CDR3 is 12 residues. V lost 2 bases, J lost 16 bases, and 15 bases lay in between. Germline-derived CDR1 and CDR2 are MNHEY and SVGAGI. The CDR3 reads CASSYGGGVSFF. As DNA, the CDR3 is TGTGCCAGCAGTTACGGCGGCGGGGTAAGCTTCTTC.

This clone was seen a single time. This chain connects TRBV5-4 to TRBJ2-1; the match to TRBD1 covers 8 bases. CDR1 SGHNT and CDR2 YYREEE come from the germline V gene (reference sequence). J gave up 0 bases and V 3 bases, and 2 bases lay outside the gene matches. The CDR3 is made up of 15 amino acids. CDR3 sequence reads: CASSSDRGSYNEQFF. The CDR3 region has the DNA TGTGCCAGCAGCTCCGACAGGGGCTCCTACAATGAGCAGTTCTTC.

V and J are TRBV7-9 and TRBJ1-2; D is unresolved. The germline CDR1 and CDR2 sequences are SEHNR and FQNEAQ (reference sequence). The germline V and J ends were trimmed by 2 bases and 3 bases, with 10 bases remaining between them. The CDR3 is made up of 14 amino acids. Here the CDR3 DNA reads TGTGCCAGCAGCTTAATAATCCGGGACTATGGCTACACCTTC. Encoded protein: CASSLIIRDYGYTF.

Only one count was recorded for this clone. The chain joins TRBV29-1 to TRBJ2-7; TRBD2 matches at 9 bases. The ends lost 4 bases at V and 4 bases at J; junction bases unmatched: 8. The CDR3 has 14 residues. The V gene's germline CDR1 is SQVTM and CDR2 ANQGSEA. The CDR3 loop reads CSVVHSGRSYEQYF. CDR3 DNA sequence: TGCAGCGTTGTCCATAGCGGGAGATCGTACGAGCAGTACTTC.

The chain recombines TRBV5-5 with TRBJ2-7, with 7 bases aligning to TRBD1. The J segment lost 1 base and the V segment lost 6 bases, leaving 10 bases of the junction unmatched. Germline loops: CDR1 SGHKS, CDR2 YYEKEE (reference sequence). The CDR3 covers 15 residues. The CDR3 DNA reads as TGTGCCAGCACCCAATTACCGGGACAGTCCTACGAGCAGTACTTC. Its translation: CASTQLPGQSYEQYF.

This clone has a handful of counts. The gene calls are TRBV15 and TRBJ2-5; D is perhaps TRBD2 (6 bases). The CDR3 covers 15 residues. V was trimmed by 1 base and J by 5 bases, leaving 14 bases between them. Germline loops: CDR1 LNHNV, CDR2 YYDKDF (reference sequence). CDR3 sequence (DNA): TGTGCCACCAGCAGAGTCGGCGGGGCGCGGGAGACCCAGTACTTC. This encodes CATSRVGGARETQYF.

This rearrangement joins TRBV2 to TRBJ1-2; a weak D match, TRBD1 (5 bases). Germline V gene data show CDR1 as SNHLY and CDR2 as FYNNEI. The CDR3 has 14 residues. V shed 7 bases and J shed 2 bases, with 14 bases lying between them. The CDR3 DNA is TGTGCCAGCACCGCTTTGGGGGGGAACTATGGCTACACCTTC. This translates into CASTALGGNYGYTF.

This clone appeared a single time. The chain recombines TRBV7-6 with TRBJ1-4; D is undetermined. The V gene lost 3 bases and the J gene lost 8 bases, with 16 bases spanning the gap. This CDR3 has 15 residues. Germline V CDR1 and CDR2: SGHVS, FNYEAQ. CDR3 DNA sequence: TGTGCCAGCAGCTTGTCACCTTACCCCGGGGAAAAACTGTTTTTT. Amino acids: CASSLSPYPGEKLFF.

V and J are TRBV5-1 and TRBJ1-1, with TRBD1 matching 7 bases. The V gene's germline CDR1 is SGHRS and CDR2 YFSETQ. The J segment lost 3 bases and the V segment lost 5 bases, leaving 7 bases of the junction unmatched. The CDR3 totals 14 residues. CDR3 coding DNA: TGCGCCAGCAGGCCTGACAGGGTCCACACTGAAGCTTTCTTT. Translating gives CASRPDRVHTEAFF.

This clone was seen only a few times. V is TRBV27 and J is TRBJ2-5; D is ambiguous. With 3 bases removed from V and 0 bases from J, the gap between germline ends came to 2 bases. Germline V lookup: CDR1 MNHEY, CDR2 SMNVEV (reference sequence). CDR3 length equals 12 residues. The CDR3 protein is CASSFNQETQYF. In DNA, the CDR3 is TGTGCCAGCAGTTTTAACCAAGAGACCCAGTACTTC.

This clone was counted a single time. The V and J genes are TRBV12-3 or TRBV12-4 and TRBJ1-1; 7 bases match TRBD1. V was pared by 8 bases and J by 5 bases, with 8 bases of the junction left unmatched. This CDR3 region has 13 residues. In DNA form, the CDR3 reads TGTGCCAGCCATAGGGGGCGCGGGACTGAAGCTTTCTTT. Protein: CASHRGRGTEAFF.

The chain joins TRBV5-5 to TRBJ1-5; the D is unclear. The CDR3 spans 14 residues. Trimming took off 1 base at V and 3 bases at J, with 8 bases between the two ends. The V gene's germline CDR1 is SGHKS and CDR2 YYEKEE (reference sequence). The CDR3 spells CASSLSTVNQPQHF. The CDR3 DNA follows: TGTGCCAGCAGCTTGTCAACGGTCAATCAGCCCCAGCATTTT. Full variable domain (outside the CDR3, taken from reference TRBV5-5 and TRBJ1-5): DAGVTQSPTHLIKTRGQQVTLRCSPISGHKSVSWYQQVLGQGPQFIFQYYEKEERGRGNFPDRFSARQFPNYSSELNVNALLLGDSALYLCASSLSTVNQPQHFGDGTRLSIL.

The CDR3, as DNA: TGTGCCAGCAATACGGCGGCAGGGTGGGGAGAGACCCAGTACTTC. Encoded protein: CASNTAAGWGETQYF. The chain combines TRBV7-2 with TRBJ2-5; D is possibly TRBD1 (5 bases). This CDR3 is built from 15 residues. Germline CDR1 reads SGHTA; CDR2 reads FQGNSA. Trimming took off 7 bases at V and 4 bases at J, with 19 bases between the two ends.

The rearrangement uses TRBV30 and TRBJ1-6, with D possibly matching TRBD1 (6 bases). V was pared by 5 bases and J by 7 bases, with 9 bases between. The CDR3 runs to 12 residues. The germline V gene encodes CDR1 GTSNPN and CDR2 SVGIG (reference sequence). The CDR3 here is CAWDRRNSPLHF. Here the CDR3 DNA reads TGTGCCTGGGACAGGAGAAATTCACCCCTCCACTTT.